This T cell receptor beta chain was profiled in a study of control samples from healthy donors and cancer patients. Method: immunoSEQ multiplex PCR; TCRdb's copy keeps in-frame clones and lacks some. Of 60,000 to 80,000 clones in the sample, less than 90% were seen once. This TCR derives from a woman between 50 and 59 years old in good health. Input material: blood.

The CDR3 protein is CASLSAAGGDTQYF. The CDR3 nucleotides read TGCGCCAGCCTAAGTGCAGCGGGGGGGGATACGCAGTATTTT. V gene TRBV5-1 combines with J gene TRBJ2-3; 10 bases are shared with TRBD2. This CDR3 has 14 amino acids. V lost 7 bases and J lost 6; bases outside the gene matches: 8. The germline V gene encodes CDR1 SGHRS and CDR2 YFSETQ.